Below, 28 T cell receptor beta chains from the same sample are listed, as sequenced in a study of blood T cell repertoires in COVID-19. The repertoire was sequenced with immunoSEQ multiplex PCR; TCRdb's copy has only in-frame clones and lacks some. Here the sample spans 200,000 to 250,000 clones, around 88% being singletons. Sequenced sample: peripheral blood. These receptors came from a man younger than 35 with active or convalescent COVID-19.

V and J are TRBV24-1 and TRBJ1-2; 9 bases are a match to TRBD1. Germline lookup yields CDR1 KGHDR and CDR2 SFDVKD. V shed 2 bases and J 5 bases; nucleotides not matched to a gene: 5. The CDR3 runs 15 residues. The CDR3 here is CATSDSSGTGYGYTF. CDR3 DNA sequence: TGTGCCACCAGTGATTCCTCCGGGACAGGGTATGGCTACACCTTC.

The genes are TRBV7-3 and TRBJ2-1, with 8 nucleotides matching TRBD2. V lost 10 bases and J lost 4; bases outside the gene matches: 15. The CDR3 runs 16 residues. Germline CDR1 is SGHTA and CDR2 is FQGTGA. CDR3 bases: TGTGCCACCTGTCTCCCTCTAGCGGGCTATTACAATGAGCAGTTCTTC. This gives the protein CATCLPLAGYYNEQFF.

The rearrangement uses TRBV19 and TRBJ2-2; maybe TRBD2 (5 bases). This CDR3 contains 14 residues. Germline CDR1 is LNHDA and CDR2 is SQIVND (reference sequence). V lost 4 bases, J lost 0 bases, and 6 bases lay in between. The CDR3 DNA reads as TGTGCCAGTAGTAGGACTGCGAACACCGGGGAGCTGTTTTTT. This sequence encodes CASSRTANTGELFF.

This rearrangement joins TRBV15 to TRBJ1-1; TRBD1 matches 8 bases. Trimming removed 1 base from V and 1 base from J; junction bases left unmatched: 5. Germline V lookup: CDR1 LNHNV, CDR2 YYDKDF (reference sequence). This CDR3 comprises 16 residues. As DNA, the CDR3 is TGTGCCACCAGCAGAGCGTCAGGGACAGGGAACACTGAAGCTTTCTTT. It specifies CATSRASGTGNTEAFF.

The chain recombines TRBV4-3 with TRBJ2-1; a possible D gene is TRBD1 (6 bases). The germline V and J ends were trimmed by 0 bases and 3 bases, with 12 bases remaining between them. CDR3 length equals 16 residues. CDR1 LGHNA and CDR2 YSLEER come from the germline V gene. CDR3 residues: CASSQDRTGNYNEQFF. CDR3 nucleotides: TGCGCCAGCAGCCAAGACCGAACAGGGAACTACAATGAGCAGTTCTTC.

This CDR3 reads CASSPPRTITEAFF. The CDR3 region has the DNA TGTGCCAGCTCACCACCGAGGACTATCACTGAAGCTTTCTTT. This chain links TRBV18 with TRBJ1-1; D unclear. Trimming took 0 bases from V and 4 from J, leaving 9 bases between them. The CDR3 consists of 14 residues. Per germline, CDR1 KGHSH and CDR2 LQKENI.

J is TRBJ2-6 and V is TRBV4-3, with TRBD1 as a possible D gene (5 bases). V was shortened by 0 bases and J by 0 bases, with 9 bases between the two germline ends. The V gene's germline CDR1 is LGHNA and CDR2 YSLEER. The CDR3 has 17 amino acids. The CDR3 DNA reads TGCGCCAGCAGCCAAGATGGCAGGGTCTCTGGGGCCAACGTCCTGACTTTC. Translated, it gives CASSQDGRVSGANVLTF.

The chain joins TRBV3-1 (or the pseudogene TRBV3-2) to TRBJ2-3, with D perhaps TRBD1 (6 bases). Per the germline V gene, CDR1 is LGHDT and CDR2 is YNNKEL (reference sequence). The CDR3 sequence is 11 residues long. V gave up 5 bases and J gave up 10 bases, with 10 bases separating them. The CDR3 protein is CASSWGLAQYF. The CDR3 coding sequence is TGTGCCAGCAGCTGGGGGCTAGCGCAGTATTTT.

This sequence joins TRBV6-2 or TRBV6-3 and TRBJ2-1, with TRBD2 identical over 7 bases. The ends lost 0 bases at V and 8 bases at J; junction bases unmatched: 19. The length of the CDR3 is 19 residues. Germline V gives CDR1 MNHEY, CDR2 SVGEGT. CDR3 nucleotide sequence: TGTGCCAGCAGTTACTCGAAATCCTGGTACGGGAGGAATGTCTATGAGCAGTTCTTC. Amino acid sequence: CASSYSKSWYGRNVYEQFF.

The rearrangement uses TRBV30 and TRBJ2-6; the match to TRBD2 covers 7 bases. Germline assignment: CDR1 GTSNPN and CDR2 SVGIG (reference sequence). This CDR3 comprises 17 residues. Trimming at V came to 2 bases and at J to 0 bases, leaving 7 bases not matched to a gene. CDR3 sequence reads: CAWSQPGGSSGANVLTF. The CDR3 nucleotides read TGTGCCTGGAGTCAACCTGGCGGGAGCTCTGGGGCCAACGTCCTGACTTTC. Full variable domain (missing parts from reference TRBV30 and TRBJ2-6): SQTIHQWPATLVQPVGSPLSLECTVEGTSNPNLYWYRQAAGRGLQLLFYSVGIGQISSEVPQNLSASRPQDRQFILSSKKLLLSDSGFYLCAWSQPGGSSGANVLTFGAGSRLTVL.

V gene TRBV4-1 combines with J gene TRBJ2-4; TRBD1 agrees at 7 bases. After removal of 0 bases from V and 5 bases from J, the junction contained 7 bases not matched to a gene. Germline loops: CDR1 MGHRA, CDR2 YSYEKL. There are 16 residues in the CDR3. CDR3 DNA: TGCGCCAGCAGCCAAGATCCCGCAGGGGGTCAAAACATTCAGTACTTC. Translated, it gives CASSQDPAGGQNIQYF.

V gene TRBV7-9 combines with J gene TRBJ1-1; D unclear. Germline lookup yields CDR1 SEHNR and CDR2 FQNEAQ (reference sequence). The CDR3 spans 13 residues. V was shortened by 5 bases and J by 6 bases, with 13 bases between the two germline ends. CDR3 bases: TGTGCCAGCAGCCCTGAGGCATCGCCTGAAGCTTTCTTT. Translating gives CASSPEASPEAFF.

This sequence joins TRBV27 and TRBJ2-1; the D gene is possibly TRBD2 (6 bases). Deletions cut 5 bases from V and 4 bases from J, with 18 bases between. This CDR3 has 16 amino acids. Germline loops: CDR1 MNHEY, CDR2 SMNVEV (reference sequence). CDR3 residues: CASSRRRELGYNEQFF. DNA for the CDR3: TGTGCCAGCAGTCGCCGCCGGGAGTTGGGGTACAATGAGCAGTTCTTC.

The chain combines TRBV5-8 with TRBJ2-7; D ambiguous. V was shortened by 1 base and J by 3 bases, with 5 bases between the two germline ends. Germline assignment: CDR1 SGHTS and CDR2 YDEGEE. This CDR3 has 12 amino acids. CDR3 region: CASSLSYYEQYF. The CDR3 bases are TGTGCCAGCAGCTTGTCTTACTACGAGCAGTACTTC.

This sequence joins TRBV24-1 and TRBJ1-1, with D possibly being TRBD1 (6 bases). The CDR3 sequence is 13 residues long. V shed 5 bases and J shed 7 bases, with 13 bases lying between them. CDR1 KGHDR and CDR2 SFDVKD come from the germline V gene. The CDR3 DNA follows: TGTGCCACCAGTGGGGGGGGACACTTTGAAGCTTTCTTT. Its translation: CATSGGGHFEAFF.

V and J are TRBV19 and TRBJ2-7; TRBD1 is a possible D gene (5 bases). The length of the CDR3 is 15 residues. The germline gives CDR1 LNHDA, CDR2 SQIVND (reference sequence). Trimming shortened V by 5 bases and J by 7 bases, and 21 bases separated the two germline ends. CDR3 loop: CASSPTGRVEWEQYF. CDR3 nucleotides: TGTGCCAGTAGTCCAACAGGACGGGTGGAATGGGAGCAGTACTTC.

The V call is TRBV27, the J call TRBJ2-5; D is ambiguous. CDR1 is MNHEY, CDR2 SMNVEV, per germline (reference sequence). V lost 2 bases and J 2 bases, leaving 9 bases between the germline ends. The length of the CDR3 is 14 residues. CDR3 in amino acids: CASSLATRQETQYF. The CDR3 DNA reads TGTGCCAGCAGTTTAGCCACAAGACAAGAGACCCAGTACTTC.

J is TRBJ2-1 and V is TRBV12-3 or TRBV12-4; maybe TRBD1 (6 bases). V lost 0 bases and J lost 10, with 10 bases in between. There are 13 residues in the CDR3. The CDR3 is CASSLATGREQFF. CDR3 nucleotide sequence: TGTGCCAGCAGTTTAGCGACAGGTCGCGAGCAGTTCTTC.

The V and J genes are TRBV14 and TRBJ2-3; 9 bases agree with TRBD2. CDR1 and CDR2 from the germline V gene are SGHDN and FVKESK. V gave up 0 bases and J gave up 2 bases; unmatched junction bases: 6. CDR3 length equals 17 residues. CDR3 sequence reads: CASSQEALAGYTDTQYF. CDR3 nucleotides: TGTGCCAGCAGCCAAGAAGCCCTAGCGGGATACACAGATACGCAGTATTTT.

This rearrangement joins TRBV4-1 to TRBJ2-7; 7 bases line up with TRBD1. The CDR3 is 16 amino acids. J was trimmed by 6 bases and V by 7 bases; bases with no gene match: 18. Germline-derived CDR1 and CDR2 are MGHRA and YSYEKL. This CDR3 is CASTQHPGTAIFEQYF. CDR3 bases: TGCGCCAGCACACAACACCCCGGGACAGCCATTTTCGAGCAGTACTTC.

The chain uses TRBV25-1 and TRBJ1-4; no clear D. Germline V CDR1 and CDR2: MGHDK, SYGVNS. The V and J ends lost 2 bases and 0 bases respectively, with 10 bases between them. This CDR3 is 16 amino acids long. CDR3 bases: TGTGCCAGCAGTGAAGGCCTAGGTACAACTAATGAAAAACTGTTTTTT. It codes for CASSEGLGTTNEKLFF.

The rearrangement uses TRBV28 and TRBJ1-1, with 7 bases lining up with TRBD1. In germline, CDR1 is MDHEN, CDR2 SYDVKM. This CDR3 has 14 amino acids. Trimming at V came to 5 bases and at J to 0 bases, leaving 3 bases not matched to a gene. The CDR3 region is CASSEGTVNTEAFF. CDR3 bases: TGTGCCAGCAGTGAAGGGACAGTGAACACTGAAGCTTTCTTT.

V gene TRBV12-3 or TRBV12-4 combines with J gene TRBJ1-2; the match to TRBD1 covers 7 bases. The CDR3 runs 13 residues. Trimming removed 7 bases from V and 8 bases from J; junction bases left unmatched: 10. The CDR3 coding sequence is TGTGCCAGCATCCGGAAAGGGGGCTTGGGCTACACCTTC. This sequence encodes CASIRKGGLGYTF.

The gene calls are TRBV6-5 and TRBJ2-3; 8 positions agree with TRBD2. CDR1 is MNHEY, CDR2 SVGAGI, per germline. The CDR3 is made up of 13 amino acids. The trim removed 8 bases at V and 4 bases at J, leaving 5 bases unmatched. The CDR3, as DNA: TGTGCCAGCCGAGCGGGAGACGCAGATACGCAGTATTTT. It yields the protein CASRAGDADTQYF.

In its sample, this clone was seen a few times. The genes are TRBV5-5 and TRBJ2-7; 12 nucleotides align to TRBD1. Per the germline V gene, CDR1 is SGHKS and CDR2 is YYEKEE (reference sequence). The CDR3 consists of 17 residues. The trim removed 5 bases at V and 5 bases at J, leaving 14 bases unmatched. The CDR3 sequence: CASREGTGGLTVNEQYF. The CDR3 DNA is TGTGCCAGCAGGGAGGGGACAGGGGGCCTTACGGTAAACGAGCAGTACTTC.

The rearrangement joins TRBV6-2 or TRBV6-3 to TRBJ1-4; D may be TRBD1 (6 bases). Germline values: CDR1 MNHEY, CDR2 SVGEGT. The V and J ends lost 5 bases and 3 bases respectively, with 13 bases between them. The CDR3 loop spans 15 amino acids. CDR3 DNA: TGTGCCAGCAGTCCGGACAGTGGCGCTAATGAAAAACTGTTTTTT. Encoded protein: CASSPDSGANEKLFF.

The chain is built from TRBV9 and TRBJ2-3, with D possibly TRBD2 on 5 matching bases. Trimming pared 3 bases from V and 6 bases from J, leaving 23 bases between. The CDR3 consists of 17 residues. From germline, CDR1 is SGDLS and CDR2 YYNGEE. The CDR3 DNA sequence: TGTGCCAGCAGCGCCAATCCGGGATGGCAGGATGTGGATACGCAGTATTTT. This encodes CASSANPGWQDVDTQYF.

In nucleotides, the CDR3 is TGTGCCAGCAGTTTAGGGCAGGGCAACAATGAGCAGTTCTTC. The encoded protein is CASSLGQGNNEQFF. The V gene is TRBV28, the J gene TRBJ2-1, with D tentatively TRBD1 (5 bases). The CDR3 contains 14 residues. CDR1 and CDR2 (germline): MDHEN, SYDVKM. V lost 2 bases to trimming and J lost 5 bases, with 10 bases between them.